A selection of T cell receptor beta chains follows, all from one sample in a study of cytomegalovirus exposure and HLA in healthy donors. Using immunoSEQ multiplex PCR, the repertoire was profiled, and TCRdb retains in-frame clones only, with some absent. The sample holds about 100,000 clones, around 76% seen once. Sequencing was carried out using PBMCs. The receptors stem from a man in his forties in good health and CMV-seropositive. Each CDR3 is given with its conserved first and last residue. The order of the fields is D gene, clone size, V gene, J gene, CDR3 protein, CDR3 DNA. D genes are given only for firm matches. Some rows mark clone size as missing; the rest say once, few, many or name a class of expanded clone.

TRBD1	NA	TRBV6-5	TRBJ1-2	CASSSPTGGLGGYTF	TGTGCCAGCAGTTCCCCGACAGGGGGATTGGGTGGCTACACCTTC
NA	NA	TRBV7-2	TRBJ2-7	CASSFIGGWSSYEQYF	TGTGCCAGCAGCTTTATCGGCGGGTGGAGCTCCTACGAGCAGTACTTC
NA	NA	TRBV5-1	TRBJ2-7	CASSLQSYEQYF	TGCGCCAGCAGCTTGCAGTCCTACGAGCAGTACTTC
NA	few	TRBV7-2	TRBJ2-7	CASSYQAGAGEQYF	TGTGCCAGCAGTTATCAGGCGGGGGCGGGAGAGCAGTACTTC
TRBD1	once	TRBV5-1	TRBJ2-2	CASSLNPGQSNTGELFF	TGCGCCAGCAGCTTAAATCCGGGACAGAGTAACACCGGGGAGCTGTTTTTT
TRBD2	NA	TRBV7-2	TRBJ2-1	CASSVTSVGEQFF	TGTGCCAGCAGCGTGACTAGCGTAGGGGAGCAGTTCTTC
TRBD1	NA	TRBV5-4	TRBJ1-3	CASSSDRGTIYF	TGTGCCAGCAGCTCGGACAGGGGGACCATATATTTT
TRBD1	NA	TRBV28	TRBJ1-2	CAVAPGGRSYTF	TGTGCCGTCGCCCCAGGGGGGCGCAGCTACACCTTC
NA	NA	TRBV6-5	TRBJ1-5	CASSTGGGLGQPQHF	TGTGCCAGCAGTACCGGGGGAGGGCTCGGTCAGCCCCAGCATTTT
TRBD2	NA	TRBV29-1	TRBJ2-1	CSVEPSGRVNEQFF	TGCAGCGTTGAACCTAGCGGGAGAGTCAATGAGCAGTTCTTC
TRBD2	NA	TRBV4-1	TRBJ2-2	CASSQVRAGARGTGELFF	TGCGCCAGCAGCCAAGTTCGAGCGGGAGCGAGGGGAACCGGGGAGCTGTTTTTT
TRBD2	NA	TRBV9	TRBJ2-1	CASSVGSGSSYNEQFF	TGTGCCAGCAGCGTAGGCAGCGGGAGCTCCTACAATGAGCAGTTCTTC
NA	NA	TRBV5-4	TRBJ2-1	CASSLPRGLEGEQFF	TGTGCCAGCAGCTTGCCAAGGGGTTTAGAAGGTGAGCAGTTCTTC
NA	NA	TRBV4-1	TRBJ2-7	CASSQGQANSYEQYF	TGCGCCAGCAGCCAAGGTCAGGCGAACTCCTACGAGCAGTACTTC
NA	NA	TRBV21-1	TRBJ2-2	CASSLRTGGAGGELFF	TGTGCCAGCAGCTTACGGACAGGGGGCGCCGGCGGGGAGCTGTTTTTT
TRBD1	NA	TRBV2	TRBJ2-7	CASRGTGVYEQYF	TGTGCCAGCAGAGGGACAGGGGTCTACGAGCAGTACTTC
TRBD2	NA	TRBV5-6	TRBJ2-7	CASSLASGSYEQYF	TGTGCCAGCAGCTTGGCTAGCGGGAGTTACGAGCAGTACTTC
NA	NA	TRBV7-6	TRBJ1-4	CASSLAQGGSGKLFF	TGTGCCAGCAGCTTAGCACAGGGAGGGAGCGGGAAACTGTTTTTT
NA	once	TRBV5-1	TRBJ1-4	CASKGANEKLFF	TGCGCCAGCAAGGGAGCTAATGAAAAACTGTTTTTT
TRBD1	NA	TRBV6-5	TRBJ1-3	CASSYRAGGRNTIYF	TGTGCCAGCAGTTACAGGGCAGGGGGCCGAAACACCATATATTTT
TRBD2	NA	TRBV5-8	TRBJ2-2	CASSLDMRGVTGELFF	TGTGCCAGCAGCTTGGATATGCGGGGGGTTACCGGGGAGCTGTTTTTT
NA	NA	TRBV7-3	TRBJ2-4	CASSSTPGISKNIQYF	TGTGCCAGCAGCTCCACCCCAGGAATATCCAAAAACATTCAGTACTTC
TRBD2	NA	TRBV4-3	TRBJ2-1	CASSQALRVAGANEQFF	TGCGCCAGCAGCCAAGCCCTAAGGGTAGCGGGAGCAAATGAGCAGTTCTTC
TRBD1	NA	TRBV13	TRBJ1-2	CASSDRTGRDGYTF	TGTGCCAGCAGTGACAGGACAGGGAGAGATGGCTACACCTTC
TRBD2	NA	TRBV7-2	TRBJ2-7	CASSLVASGGREQYF	TGTGCCAGCAGCTTAGTGGCTAGCGGGGGGCGGGAGCAGTACTTC
TRBD2	NA	TRBV5-1	TRBJ2-1	CASAWGAEREYNEQFF	TGCGCCAGCGCTTGGGGAGCGGAGCGGGAGTACAATGAGCAGTTCTTC
TRBD2	NA	TRBV28	TRBJ2-7	CASSLGGSLTYEQYF	TGTGCCAGCAGTTTGGGCGGGAGTCTAACCTACGAGCAGTACTTC
NA	NA	TRBV12-5	TRBJ2-7	CASGLKITGEQYF	TGTGCTAGTGGTTTGAAAATCACGGGCGAGCAGTACTTC
TRBD2	NA	TRBV9	TRBJ2-7	CASSTAGAPPYEQYF	TGTGCCAGCAGCACCGCGGGAGCCCCACCCTACGAGCAGTACTTC
NA	once	TRBV2	TRBJ2-2	CASSATPGGTGELFF	TGTGCCAGCAGTGCAACTCCCGGCGGTACCGGGGAGCTGTTTTTT
TRBD1	few	TRBV7-9	TRBJ2-4	CASSLEKTGLAKNIQYF	TGTGCCAGCAGCTTAGAAAAGACAGGGTTAGCCAAAAACATTCAGTACTTC
NA	NA	TRBV12-1	TRBJ1-6	CASAGVYNSPLHF	TGTGCCAGCGCAGGGGTATATAATTCACCCCTCCACTTT
NA	few	TRBV21-1	TRBJ2-2	CASRAGGLNTGELFF	TGTGCCAGCAGAGCGGGGGGTCTGAACACCGGGGAGCTGTTTTTT
NA	once	TRBV1	TRBJ2-7	CTSSGGLSAFTYEQYF	TGCACCAGCAGCGGCGGCCTCTCGGCCTTCACCTACGAGCAGTACTTC
TRBD2	NA	TRBV6-4	TRBJ2-3	CASSMTSGLSDTQYF	TGTGCCAGCAGTATGACTAGCGGGCTCTCAGATACGCAGTATTTT
TRBD2	NA	TRBV9	TRBJ2-3	CASSVGLAESDTQYF	TGTGCCAGCAGCGTGGGACTAGCGGAATCAGATACGCAGTATTTT
NA	NA	TRBV28	TRBJ2-7	CASSLTTYEQYF	TGTGCCAGCAGTTTGACTACCTACGAGCAGTACTTC
TRBD1	NA	TRBV19	TRBJ2-5	CASSIIGGAETQYF	TGTGCCAGTAGTATCATAGGGGGCGCCGAGACCCAGTACTTC
NA	NA	TRBV7-6	TRBJ2-7	CASSLASGGREQYF	TGTGCCAGCAGCTTAGCGTCGGGGGGCCGCGAGCAGTACTTC
TRBD2	once	TRBV15	TRBJ2-2	CATSNSGTSGTGELFF	TGTGCCACCAGCAACTCGGGGACTAGCGGCACCGGGGAGCTGTTTTTT
TRBD1	NA	TRBV27	TRBJ1-5	CASSIGTGGLSNQPQHF	TGTGCCAGCAGTATCGGGACAGGGGGCTTGAGCAATCAGCCCCAGCATTTT
TRBD2	NA	TRBV5-4	TRBJ2-1	CASSSLVSGDYNEQFF	TGTGCCAGCAGCTCACTTGTTAGCGGGGACTACAATGAGCAGTTCTTC
NA	NA	TRBV18	TRBJ1-1	CASSPPGGTEAFF	TGTGCCAGCTCACCACCCGGTGGCACTGAAGCTTTCTTT
TRBD2	few	TRBV5-1	TRBJ2-3	CASSLVASGGTSTDTQYF	TGCGCCAGCAGCTTGGTGGCTAGCGGGGGGACTAGCACAGATACGCAGTATTTT
NA	NA	TRBV4-1	TRBJ2-7	CASSQTQGYEQYF	TGCGCCAGCAGCCAGACTCAGGGGTACGAGCAGTACTTC
TRBD2	NA	TRBV6-4	TRBJ2-3	CASSEGEGDTQYF	TGTGCCAGCAGTGAAGGGGAGGGAGATACGCAGTATTTT
TRBD2	NA	TRBV29-1	TRBJ2-1	CSVGYKLAESYNEQFF	TGCAGCGTTGGCTACAAACTAGCGGAGTCCTACAATGAGCAGTTCTTC
NA	NA	TRBV2	TRBJ2-3	CASSVTGGRDTQYF	TGTGCCAGCAGTGTAACGGGGGGCCGCGATACGCAGTATTTT
NA	NA	TRBV6-4	TRBJ1-1	CASSVTGENTEAFF	TGTGCCAGCAGTGTCACAGGAGAGAACACTGAAGCTTTCTTT
NA	NA	TRBV4-1	TRBJ2-7	CASSQVKGVGLTAEQYF	TGCGCCAGCAGCCAAGTTAAAGGTGTGGGGCTTACGGCCGAGCAGTACTTC
NA	NA	TRBV2	TRBJ2-2	CASTAQGDTGELFF	TGTGCCAGCACGGCACAGGGCGACACCGGGGAGCTGTTTTTT
NA	NA	TRBV7-2	TRBJ2-5	CASSFYREETQYF	TGTGCCAGCAGCTTCTACAGGGAAGAGACCCAGTACTTC
NA	NA	TRBV7-9	TRBJ1-4	CASSLVGGPNEKLFF	TGTGCCAGCAGCTTAGTGGGGGGACCCAATGAAAAACTGTTTTTT
NA	NA	TRBV7-2	TRBJ2-5	CASSLGISSQETQYF	TGTGCCAGCAGCTTAGGTATTTCTAGTCAAGAGACCCAGTACTTC
TRBD2	NA	TRBV4-1	TRBJ2-3	CASSPSAGGPPDTQYF	TGCGCCAGCAGCCCCTCAGCGGGGGGCCCCCCAGATACGCAGTATTTT
TRBD2	NA	TRBV2	TRBJ2-3	CASSKSGGSTDTQYF	TGTGCCAGCAGCAAGAGCGGGGGGAGCACAGATACGCAGTATTTT
TRBD1	NA	TRBV5-1	TRBJ1-2	CASSLDGTGSDGYTF	TGCGCCAGCAGCTTGGACGGGACAGGGTCTGATGGCTACACCTTC